The 24 T cell receptor beta chains reported below all come from one sample, sequenced in a study of blood T cell repertoires in COVID-19. TCRdb keeps only in-frame clones here, not all; method: immunoSEQ multiplex PCR. The sample carries about 260,000 clones, 84% recorded once. The specimen was peripheral blood. These receptors were collected from a human donor in a cohort sampled during active COVID-19.

The chain couples TRBV6-6 to TRBJ1-2; D perhaps matches TRBD1 (6 bases). Looked up from germline, CDR1 is MNHNY and CDR2 is SVGAGI (reference sequence). This CDR3 is 14 amino acids long. V was shortened by 4 bases and J by 3 bases, with 12 bases between the two germline ends. DNA for the CDR3: TGTGCCAGCAGTTGGGACACCTCGTACTATGGCTACACCTTC. Protein: CASSWDTSYYGYTF.

The chain links TRBV7-2 to TRBJ2-3; perhaps TRBD2 as D (5 bases). This CDR3 has 16 residues. Germline V CDR1 and CDR2: SGHTA, FQGNSA. Deletions cut 5 bases from V and 0 bases from J, with 15 bases between. CDR3 sequence: CASSAGSGVSTDTQYF. The CDR3 DNA is TGTGCCAGCAGCGCCGGAAGCGGAGTTAGCACAGATACGCAGTATTTT.

This chain connects TRBV12-5 to TRBJ2-1, with D unresolved. Germline V gene data show CDR1 as LGHNT and CDR2 as FRNRAP. The length of the CDR3 is 14 residues. V was shortened by 1 base and J by 6 bases, with 10 bases between the two germline ends. The CDR3 DNA sequence: TGTGCTAGTGGTTTGGCAAACAGACGCAATGAGCAGTTCTTC. It yields the protein CASGLANRRNEQFF.

V and J are TRBV14 and TRBJ2-2; 8 bases line up with TRBD1. This CDR3 spans 15 amino acids. Germline V CDR1 and CDR2: SGHDN, FVKESK. The V gene end was trimmed by 3 bases and the J gene end by 7 bases; junction bases not matched to a gene: 7. As DNA, the CDR3 is TGTGCCAGCAGCCACCCCAGGGGGCGCGGCGGGGAGCTGTTTTTT. This encodes CASSHPRGRGGELFF.

The rearrangement joins TRBV28 to TRBJ1-3, with a weak D call TRBD1 (5 bases). V lost 7 bases, J lost 0 bases, and 16 bases lay in between. The CDR3 covers 16 residues. The germline V gene encodes CDR1 MDHEN and CDR2 SYDVKM. CDR3 sequence: CASIDSARRSGNTIYF. DNA of the CDR3: TGTGCCAGCATCGACAGCGCACGACGCTCTGGAAACACCATATATTTT.

The rearrangement links TRBV4-1 to TRBJ2-2, with D tentatively TRBD2 (7 bases). Trimming cost V 0 bases and J 3 bases, with 14 bases left between them. Germline V gene sequence: CDR1 MGHRA, CDR2 YSYEKL. This CDR3 spans 17 amino acids. The CDR3 DNA reads as TGCGCCAGCAGCCAAGACCGGGGGGCAGGTTACACCGGGGAGCTGTTTTTT. It translates to CASSQDRGAGYTGELFF.

This rearrangement joins TRBV12-3 or TRBV12-4 to TRBJ2-3; possibly TRBD1 for D (5 bases). The CDR3 has 11 residues. V was pared by 3 bases and J by 12 bases, with 10 bases between. In DNA form, the CDR3 reads TGTGCCAGCAGTTTGAAGGGGCGCCAGTATTTT. Residues: CASSLKGRQYF.

This chain joins TRBV6-2 or TRBV6-3 and TRBJ2-2; D is uncertain. This CDR3 contains 15 residues. Germline lookup yields CDR1 MNHEY and CDR2 SVGEGT. V lost 2 bases, J lost 2 bases, and 9 bases lay in between. This chain's CDR3 is CASSYGSGNTGELFF. The CDR3 region has the DNA TGTGCCAGCAGTTACGGATCAGGAAACACCGGGGAGCTGTTTTTT.

The CDR3 DNA is TGTGCCAGTAGTATAGGGACTAGCGGGGGGGCCTACAATGAGCAGTTCTTC. Encoded protein: CASSIGTSGGAYNEQFF. The V gene is TRBV19, the J gene TRBJ2-1; TRBD2 matches 15 bases. The germline gives CDR1 LNHDA, CDR2 SQIVND (reference sequence). The CDR3 runs to 17 residues. Losses at the gene ends were 1 base for V and 2 bases for J; bases not matched to a gene: 0. Full variable domain (outside the CDR3, taken from reference TRBV19 and TRBJ2-1): DGGITQSPKYLFRKEGQNVTLSCEQNLNHDAMYWYRQDPGQGLRLIYYSQIVNDFQKGDIAEGYSVSREKKESFPLTVTSAQKNPTAFYLCASSIGTSGGAYNEQFFGPGTRLTVL.

This clone was counted once. The rearrangement links TRBV6-6 to TRBJ2-5; 8 bases are a match to TRBD1. The trim removed 4 bases at V and 4 bases at J, leaving 5 bases unmatched. From germline, CDR1 is MNHNY and CDR2 SVGAGI (reference sequence). The CDR3 is 14 residues long. The CDR3 spells CASSSGQGGETQYF. The DNA for the CDR3 is TGTGCCAGCAGTTCAGGACAGGGTGGAGAGACCCAGTACTTC.

The CDR3 DNA reads as TGTGCCAGCAGCACGACTCGGGAGACCCAGTACTTC. It is translated as CASSTTRETQYF. J is TRBJ2-5 and V is TRBV28, with D hard to call. Deletions cut 6 bases from V and 5 bases from J, with 10 bases between. Germline lookup yields CDR1 MDHEN and CDR2 SYDVKM. This CDR3 contains 12 residues.

This sequence joins TRBV3-1 (or the pseudogene TRBV3-2) and TRBJ1-2, with 7 bases that match TRBD1. From germline, CDR1 is LGHDT and CDR2 YNNKEL (reference sequence). The CDR3 loop spans 13 amino acids. Trimming took 4 bases from V and 3 from J; bases not matched to a gene: 2. Here the CDR3 reads CASSLGTDYGYTF. The CDR3 region has the DNA TGTGCCAGCAGCCTGGGGACAGACTATGGCTACACCTTC.

J is TRBJ2-7 and V is TRBV18; TRBD1 matches at 10 bases. This CDR3 has 15 residues. V was pared by 3 bases and J by 3 bases, with 5 bases of the junction left unmatched. Germline-derived CDR1 and CDR2 are KGHSH and LQKENI. CDR3: CASSPGQGTRYEQYF. The CDR3 coding sequence is TGTGCCAGCTCACCGGGACAGGGGACGCGCTACGAGCAGTACTTC.

J is TRBJ2-5 and V is TRBV6-5, with a weak D call TRBD1 (5 bases). This CDR3 is 15 amino acids long. With 5 bases removed from V and 2 bases from J, the gap between germline ends came to 15 bases. Germline CDR1 is MNHEY and CDR2 is SVGAGI. The DNA for the CDR3 is TGTGCCAGCAGTAACCCCTCCCGACAGCAAGAGACCCAGTACTTC. Amino acid sequence: CASSNPSRQQETQYF.

The chain has TRBV7-8 and TRBJ2-5; maybe TRBD2 (5 bases). Deletions cut 3 bases from V and 3 bases from J, with 23 bases between. This CDR3 is 18 amino acids long. Germline V lookup: CDR1 SGHVS, CDR2 FQNEAQ. CDR3 loop: CASSLVFFMRVREETQYF. As DNA, the CDR3 is TGTGCCAGCAGCTTGGTCTTTTTCATGCGGGTTAGAGAAGAGACCCAGTACTTC. Complete variable domain (other parts from reference TRBV7-8 and TRBJ2-5): GAGVSQSPRYKVAKRGQDVALRCDPISGHVSLFWYQQALGQGPEFLTYFQNEAQLDKSGLPSDRFFAERPEGSVSTLKIQRTQQEDSAVYLCASSLVFFMRVREETQYFGPGTRLLVL.

This clone has just one count. The chain combines TRBV28 with TRBJ1-2, with 8 bases lining up with TRBD1. Germline CDR1 and CDR2: MDHEN and SYDVKM. CDR3 length: 14 residues. J lost 2 bases, V lost 11 bases, and 10 bases had no gene match. CDR3 in amino acids: CASRQGSLNYGYTF. CDR3 sequence (DNA): TGTGCCTCTCGACAGGGGTCACTAAACTATGGCTACACCTTC.

This clone was picked up one time. This sequence joins TRBV15 and TRBJ2-1, with a tentative D call TRBD1 (6 bases). The CDR3 sequence is 13 residues long. The germline V gene encodes CDR1 LNHNV and CDR2 YYDKDF (reference sequence). The V end lost 4 bases, the J end lost 4 bases, and 8 bases lay between the germline ends. The CDR3 spells CATSTDRYNEQFF. CDR3 coding DNA: TGTGCCACCAGCACGGACAGATACAATGAGCAGTTCTTC.

The CDR3 bases are TGTGCCAGCAGTCACCGACAGGGATACATGAACACTGAAGCTTTCTTT. Amino acids: CASSHRQGYMNTEAFF. The rearrangement links TRBV11-1 to TRBJ1-1, with TRBD1 matching over 7 bases. CDR1 and CDR2 from the germline V gene are SGHAT and FQDESV (reference sequence). The CDR3 loop spans 16 amino acids. The V and J ends lost 6 bases and 0 bases, in that order; junction bases with no gene match: 10.

The chain has TRBV9 and TRBJ2-3; the match to TRBD2 covers 7 bases. The CDR3 is 15 residues long. The germline gives CDR1 SGDLS, CDR2 YYNGEE. Trimming removed 2 bases from V and 0 bases from J; junction bases left unmatched: 3. This CDR3 is CASSVLGGSTDTQYF. The CDR3 DNA is TGTGCCAGCAGCGTTCTGGGGGGGAGCACAGATACGCAGTATTTT.

The chain employs TRBV27 and TRBJ2-3, with 13 bases matching TRBD2. The length of the CDR3 is 17 residues. The V gene's germline CDR1 is MNHEY and CDR2 SMNVEV (reference sequence). The ends lost 4 bases at V and 8 bases at J; junction bases unmatched: 12. The CDR3 loop is CASSSNGLAGVLGTQYF. In nucleotides, the CDR3 is TGTGCCAGCAGTTCAAACGGACTAGCGGGAGTTCTCGGTACGCAGTATTTT.

The chain recombines TRBV19 with TRBJ2-2, with 7 bases identical to TRBD1. The CDR3 covers 15 residues. Germline V gene sequence: CDR1 LNHDA, CDR2 SQIVND (reference sequence). V was clipped by 7 bases and J by 2 bases; unmatched bases: 7. The CDR3 here is CASIGDRVNTGELFF. CDR3 DNA sequence: TGTGCCAGTATTGGGGACAGAGTAAACACCGGGGAGCTGTTTTTT.

The rearrangement joins TRBV15 to TRBJ1-4, with D unresolved. Trimming left V 1 base short and J 6 bases short, with 9 bases between. The germline V gene encodes CDR1 LNHNV and CDR2 YYDKDF (reference sequence). The CDR3 has 14 amino acids. The CDR3 protein is CATSRGEVYEKLFF. The CDR3 DNA follows: TGTGCCACCAGCAGAGGCGAGGTCTATGAAAAACTGTTTTTT.

In this sample, this clone turned up a few times. The V call is TRBV11-3, the J call TRBJ2-7, with 7 bases that match TRBD2. Germline lookup yields CDR1 SGHNT and CDR2 YENEEA. J was trimmed by 1 base and V by 6 bases; bases with no gene match: 6. CDR3 length: 14 amino acids. In DNA, the CDR3 is TGTGCCAGCAGTTCTACTAGCGCTTCCTACGAGCAGTACTTC. It is translated as CASSSTSASYEQYF.

The gene calls are TRBV11-1 and TRBJ2-7, with a tentative D call TRBD1 (7 bases). With 5 bases removed from V and 7 bases from J, the gap between germline ends came to 21 bases. The CDR3 has 15 amino acids. CDR1 and CDR2 (germline): SGHAT, FQDESV (reference sequence). The CDR3 region is CASSRGGRQGKEQYF. CDR3 in DNA: TGTGCCAGCAGCCGAGGGGGGCGACAGGGAAAAGAGCAGTACTTC.